The following is a T cell receptor beta chain sequence with its context. As yet, its antigen is unknown. The data belong to a study of T cell responses to AZD1222 COVID-19 vaccine. Study findings and constraints: Only a handful of AZD1222 recipients were seropositive at baseline. Recipients of two AZD1222 doses showed rising Spike-specific TCR breadth and depth.

Generated by immunoSEQ multiplex PCR, the TCRdb table keeps only in-frame clones and is missing some. The repertoire holds over 130,000 clones, with 94% as singletons. The ends were cut back, 4 bases at V and 4 bases at J, with 9 bases in the middle. The CDR3 is 13 residues long. The germline gives CDR1 SGHTA, CDR2 FQGNSA. The receptor was derived from an adult in good health. The chain carries TRBV7-2 and TRBJ2-3; D unresolved. Sequences were derived from peripheral blood, sampled on day 0 of AZD1222 vaccination. CDR3 nucleotide sequence: TGTGCCAGCAGCTACCAAAACGCAGATACGCAGTATTTT. Translating it yields CASSYQNADTQYF.